The 5 T cell receptor beta chains below all came from one sample that was sequenced in a study of T cell responses to AZD1222 COVID-19 vaccine. TCRdb's copy holds only in-frame clones and misses some; the assay was immunoSEQ multiplex PCR. The sample has roughly 160,000 clones, around 90% seen once. Sequencing used peripheral blood, obtained on day 0 of AZD1222 vaccination. The source of these receptors is an adult in good health.

The V gene is TRBV9, the J gene TRBJ1-3; the D gene is possibly TRBD1 (6 bases). The CDR3 loop spans 16 amino acids. V lost 3 bases to trimming and J lost 5 bases, with 18 bases between them. In germline, CDR1 is SGDLS, CDR2 YYNGEE. The CDR3 DNA is TGTGCCAGCAGCGGACGTCGGTGGGGGGCTAGAAACACCATATATTTT. It yields the protein CASSGRRWGARNTIYF.

Remarks on this clone: At the DNA level, this CDR3 is encoded by other sequences in the same sample as well. The chain couples TRBV5-1 to TRBJ1-5, with 7 positions matching TRBD1. The CDR3 is 14 amino acids. Trimming at V came to 4 bases and at J to 2 bases, leaving 3 bases not matched to a gene. Germline CDR1 is SGHRS and CDR2 is YFSETQ. CDR3 nucleotide sequence: TGCGCCAGCAGCATCGGACAGGGCAATCAGCCCCAGCATTTT. Translation gives CASSIGQGNQPQHF.

This chain uses TRBV3-1 (or the pseudogene TRBV3-2) with TRBJ2-7, with 9 bases fitting TRBD2. CDR1 is LGHDT, CDR2 YNNKEL, per germline (reference sequence). V trimming: 1 base; J trimming: 2 bases; junction bases outside the gene matches: 3. This CDR3 spans 15 amino acids. In DNA form, the CDR3 reads TGTGCCAGCAGCCAAGCGGAGCGGGGGGCCTACGAGCAGTACTTC. Encoded protein: CASSQAERGAYEQYF.

This chain uses TRBV7-9 with TRBJ2-2; D call uncertain. Deletions cut 4 bases from V and 6 bases from J, with 3 bases between. CDR3 length equals 11 residues. The germline V gene encodes CDR1 SEHNR and CDR2 FQNEAQ (reference sequence). CDR3 loop: CASSSSGELFF. For the CDR3, the DNA is TGTGCCAGCAGCTCCTCCGGGGAGCTGTTTTTT.

The chain is built from TRBV3-1 (or the pseudogene TRBV3-2) and TRBJ2-1; the D is unclear. Per the germline V gene, CDR1 is LGHDT and CDR2 is YNNKEL (reference sequence). CDR3 length: 13 amino acids. V was shortened by 2 bases and J by 9 bases, with 11 bases between the two germline ends. CDR3 protein: CASSQNGKGEQFF. The CDR3 region has the DNA TGTGCCAGCAGCCAAAATGGGAAGGGTGAGCAGTTCTTC.